The 14 T cell receptor beta chains below were found in one sample sequenced in a study of cytomegalovirus exposure and HLA in healthy donors. 60 Vbeta and 13 Jbeta primers were used in PCR. Sequencing used immunoSEQ multiplex PCR; TCRdb keeps in-frame clones, though not all of them. This sample has approximately 160,000 clones; around 79% occur once, and the top ten carry 0.66%. Sample: PBMCs. The receptor source for this set is a male donor in good health and CMV-seronegative.

This chain links TRBV7-9 with TRBJ2-5, with D possibly being TRBD1 (5 bases). Trimming shortened V by 5 bases and J by 2 bases, and 9 bases separated the two germline ends. The CDR3 has 13 residues. Per germline, CDR1 SEHNR and CDR2 FQNEAQ (reference sequence). DNA of the CDR3: TGTGCCAGCAGCCTCAGGGTTCAAGAGACCCAGTACTTC. Protein sequence: CASSLRVQETQYF.

This chain's CDR3 is CASSLARAGVSGNTIYF. The CDR3 nucleotides are TGTGCCAGCAGCTTAGCCAGGGCAGGGGTCTCTGGAAACACCATATATTTT. V is TRBV7-2 and J is TRBJ1-3; tentatively, D is TRBD1 (6 bases). Germline CDR1 and CDR2: SGHTA and FQGNSA. The CDR3 has 17 residues. The ends were cut back, 0 bases at V and 0 bases at J, with 12 bases in the middle.

The V and J genes are TRBV7-9 and TRBJ2-5, with 11 bases fitting TRBD2. The J call may be incorrect, as the DNA end agrees better with TRBJ2-7. Germline CDR1 reads SEHNR; CDR2 reads FQNEAQ (reference sequence). The CDR3 is 15 amino acids. In nucleotides, the CDR3 is TGTGCCAGCAGTTACCCGGGACTAGCGGTCTACGAGCAGTACTTC. Translated: CASSYPGLAVYEQYF.

This clone was recorded once. This chain links TRBV7-9 with TRBJ1-2; possibly TRBD1 for D (6 bases). V was cut by 2 bases and J by 3 bases, with 10 bases left in between. There are 14 residues in the CDR3. Looked up from germline, CDR1 is SEHNR and CDR2 is FQNEAQ (reference sequence). This chain's CDR3 is CASSLSGVDYGYTF. The CDR3 DNA reads as TGTGCCAGCAGCTTATCAGGGGTCGACTATGGCTACACCTTC.

The table lists this clone with a count of one. V and J are TRBV28 and TRBJ1-1; 7 bases fit TRBD1. The V segment lost 6 bases and the J segment 0 bases; nucleotides outside the gene matches: 10. Germline assignment: CDR1 MDHEN and CDR2 SYDVKM. The CDR3 is 16 amino acids. The CDR3 nucleotides are TGTGCCAGCAGCACTAGACAGGGTGGTTTGAACACTGAAGCTTTCTTT. Translated, it gives CASSTRQGGLNTEAFF. Filled out from reference TRBV28 and TRBJ1-1, the complete variable domain reads DVKVTQSSRYLVKRTGEKVFLECVQDMDHENMFWYRQDPGLGLRLIYFSYDVKMKEKGDIPEGYSVSREKKERFSLILESASTNQTSMYLCASSTRQGGLNTEAFFGQGTRLTVV.

This clone was observed a few times. The J gene is TRBJ1-2, the V gene TRBV6-1; possible D gene TRBD1, 5 bases. Germline CDR1 reads MNHNS; CDR2 reads SASEGT. This CDR3 has 15 residues. The germline V and J ends were trimmed by 2 bases and 3 bases, with 13 bases remaining between them. This CDR3 is CASSEKGPYDYGYTF. The DNA of the CDR3 is TGTGCCAGCAGTGAAAAGGGGCCTTATGACTATGGCTACACCTTC.

This chain's CDR3 is CASTYPEGTGNNEQFF. CDR3 DNA: TGTGCCAGCACCTACCCTGAGGGGACAGGGAACAATGAGCAGTTCTTC. V usage is TRBV11-2 and J usage is TRBJ2-1; 9 bases are a match to TRBD1. The CDR3 extends over 16 amino acids. CDR1 and CDR2 (germline): SGHAT, FQNNGV. V trimming: 7 bases; J trimming: 5 bases; junction bases outside the gene matches: 12.

V is TRBV6-1 and J is TRBJ2-5; D remains unclear. CDR1 and CDR2 (germline): MNHNS, SASEGT. The CDR3 extends over 13 amino acids. With 2 bases removed from V and 7 bases from J, the gap between germline ends came to 11 bases. The CDR3 protein is CASSESRLGTQYF. CDR3 nucleotides: TGTGCCAGCAGTGAATCTAGGTTGGGGACCCAGTACTTC.

CDR3 loop: CASKQGVLSDTQYF. The CDR3 region has the DNA TGTGCCAGCAAACAGGGGGTTTTATCCGATACGCAGTATTTT. J is TRBJ2-3 and V is TRBV2; 8 bases line up with TRBD1. The V segment lost 7 bases and the J segment 6 bases; nucleotides outside the gene matches: 9. Germline assignment: CDR1 SNHLY and CDR2 FYNNEI. The length of the CDR3 is 14 residues.

V usage is TRBV6-6 and J usage is TRBJ1-6; D possibly corresponds to TRBD1 (5 bases). CDR3 length: 15 residues. Trimming cost V 2 bases and J 14 bases, with 19 bases left between them. The germline CDR1 and CDR2 sequences are MNHNY and SVGAGI (reference sequence). CDR3 loop: CASSYGGTGASTLHF. As DNA, the CDR3 is TGTGCCAGCAGTTACGGGGGGACCGGGGCCAGCACCCTCCACTTT.

The chain links TRBV6-1 to TRBJ2-1; 7 nucleotides agree with TRBD2. Trimming took 1 base from V and 9 from J; bases not matched to a gene: 6. The germline CDR1 and CDR2 sequences are MNHNS and SASEGT. The CDR3 length is 14 residues. This CDR3 is CASSEGGRASEQFF. In nucleotides, the CDR3 is TGTGCCAGCAGTGAAGGTGGGAGGGCCAGTGAGCAGTTCTTC.

This rearrangement joins TRBV5-8 to TRBJ1-2, with D unresolved. The length of the CDR3 is 13 residues. CDR1 and CDR2 (germline): SGHTS, YDEGEE. Trimming took off 1 base at V and 11 bases at J, with 15 bases between the two ends. CDR3 DNA sequence: TGTGCCAGCAGCTTGTCTGTGGGCGACAATTACACCTTC. Translated, it gives CASSLSVGDNYTF.

The V call is TRBV29-1, the J call TRBJ1-1; the match to TRBD1 covers 8 bases. The CDR3 covers 15 residues. Germline CDR1 SQVTM, CDR2 ANQGSEA. Germline trimming cut 7 bases from V and 5 bases from J; bases unmatched to any gene: 15. The DNA of the CDR3 is TGCAGCGCCCTCGCAGGGGGCGTTCGTCGGACTGAAGCTTTCTTT. It is translated as CSALAGGVRRTEAFF.

The rearrangement links TRBV7-2 to TRBJ2-3; perhaps TRBD2 as D (5 bases). The CDR3 has 15 residues. Germline V gene data show CDR1 as SGHTA and CDR2 as FQGNSA. Trimming shortened V by 2 bases and J by 2 bases, and 11 bases separated the two germline ends. Written as DNA, the CDR3 is TGTGCCAGCAGCTTACCCACGGGGATCACAGATACGCAGTATTTT. Protein product: CASSLPTGITDTQYF.